The T cell receptor (beta chain) under discussion was sequenced for a study of blood T cells in healthy people across ages. Study-level points and caveats: A roughly linear fall in TCR beta diversity per million T cells was seen with increasing age.

Then a second PCR, running roughly 6 to 11 cycles, was carried out with a sample-barcoded 5' primer and a J-beta primer mix. MiXCR, applied by TCRdb to the 5' RACE reads, yields one record per CDR3 protein. This sample carries about 1.8 million distinct CDR3 sequences, roughly 50% of them seen once, and the ten largest clones take 2.1%. This clonotype has more than one count but fewer than ten. Its cognate antigen is unknown. Germline CDR1 SGDLS, CDR2 YYNGEE. The CDR3 spans 18 residues. V was clipped by 4 bases and J by 0 bases; unmatched bases: 8. Material: blood. This sequence originates from a woman in her 40s in good health. This chain links TRBV9 with TRBJ2-1; 12 nucleotides line up with TRBD2. The CDR3 DNA sequence: TGTGCCAGCAGCATACTAGCGGGGGGCGTTAGCTCCTACAATGAGCAGTTCTTC. This sequence encodes CASSILAGGVSSYNEQFF.